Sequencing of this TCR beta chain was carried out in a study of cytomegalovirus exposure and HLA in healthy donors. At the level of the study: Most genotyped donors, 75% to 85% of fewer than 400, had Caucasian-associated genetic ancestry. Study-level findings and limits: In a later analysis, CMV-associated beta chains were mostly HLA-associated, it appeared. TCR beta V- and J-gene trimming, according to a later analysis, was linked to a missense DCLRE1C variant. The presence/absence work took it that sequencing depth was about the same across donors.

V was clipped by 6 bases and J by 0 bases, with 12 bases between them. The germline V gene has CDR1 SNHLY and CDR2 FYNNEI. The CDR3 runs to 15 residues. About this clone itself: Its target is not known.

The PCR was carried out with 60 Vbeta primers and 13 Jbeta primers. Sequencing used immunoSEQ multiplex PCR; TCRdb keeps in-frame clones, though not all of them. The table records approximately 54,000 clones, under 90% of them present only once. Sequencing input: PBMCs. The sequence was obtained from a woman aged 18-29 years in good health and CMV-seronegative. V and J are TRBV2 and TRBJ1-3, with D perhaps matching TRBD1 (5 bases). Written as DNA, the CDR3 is TGTGCCAGCAGGCGACAGACAAGCTCTGGAAACACCATATATTTT. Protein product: CASRRQTSSGNTIYF.